One and the same sample provided the 29 T cell receptor beta chains below, sequenced in a study of OX40 agonist ivuxolimab in advanced cancers. The protocol was immunoSEQ multiplex PCR, while the TCRdb copy is restricted to in-frame clones and leaves out a portion. The data hold 60,000 to 85,000 clones, with over 80% observed a single time. The sample here was CD4+ or CD8+ T cells sorted from blood, taken in a trial of the OX40 agonist ivuxolimab. The receptor set was obtained from an adult with an advanced solid tumor such as melanoma, head and neck, liver or kidney cancer.

The V call is TRBV6-5, the J call TRBJ1-1, with D tentatively TRBD1 (6 bases). Germline V CDR1 and CDR2: MNHEY, SVGAGI. This CDR3 spans 14 amino acids. V lost 0 bases, J lost 3 bases, and 8 bases lay in between. The CDR3 sequence: CASSYSGAHTEAFF. Here the CDR3 DNA reads TGTGCCAGCAGTTACTCGGGGGCGCACACTGAAGCTTTCTTT.

V gene TRBV5-1 combines with J gene TRBJ2-1, with TRBD1 identical over 8 bases. Germline V gene lookup returns CDR1 SGHRS and CDR2 YFSETQ. This CDR3 comprises 16 residues. V was clipped by 4 bases and J by 2 bases; unmatched bases: 8. The chain's CDR3 is CASSLTGTGAYNEQFF. CDR3 nucleotides: TGCGCCAGCAGCCTAACCGGGACAGGAGCCTACAATGAGCAGTTCTTC. Full variable domain (remainder filled in from reference TRBV5-1 and TRBJ2-1): KAGVTQTPRYLIKTRGQQVTLSCSPISGHRSVSWYQQTPGQGLQFLFEYFSETQRNKGNFPGRFSGRQFSNSRSEMNVSTLELGDSALYLCASSLTGTGAYNEQFFGPGTRLTVL.

The rearrangement links TRBV7-2 to TRBJ2-2, with D unclear. This CDR3 is 14 amino acids long. V gave up 5 bases and J gave up 7 bases, with 14 bases separating them. Germline CDR1 is SGHTA and CDR2 is FQGNSA. CDR3 in DNA: TGTGCCAGCAGCGCCCAGAGACTTGTCGGGGAGCTGTTTTTT. Protein: CASSAQRLVGELFF.

This chain joins TRBV19 and TRBJ1-2, with 7 bases that match TRBD1. CDR3 length: 13 residues. The V gene's germline CDR1 is LNHDA and CDR2 SQIVND (reference sequence). V shed 8 bases and J 4 bases; nucleotides not matched to a gene: 7. DNA of the CDR3: TGTGCCAGTGGGGAGAGGGGGCTCTATGGCTACACCTTC. Amino acid sequence: CASGERGLYGYTF.

The chain has TRBV5-1 and TRBJ2-4; 8 positions agree with TRBD1. Losses at the gene ends were 4 bases for V and 0 bases for J; bases not matched to a gene: 9. The CDR3 is made up of 17 amino acids. Germline assignment: CDR1 SGHRS and CDR2 YFSETQ. The CDR3 coding sequence is TGCGCCAGCAGCCCGTCAGGGGGCCAGATAGCCAAAAACATTCAGTACTTC. Translated: CASSPSGGQIAKNIQYF.

This clone was recorded only once. A read error may produce the germline difference seen at one junction end. The same CDR3 can be traced to other DNA sequences in this sample. V is TRBV7-7 and J is TRBJ2-6, with D hard to call. Germline CDR1 SSHAT, CDR2 FNYEAQ (reference sequence). The CDR3 runs to 16 residues. The CDR3 loop reads CASSLEGASGANVLTF. In DNA, the CDR3 is TGTGCTAGCAGCTTAGAAGGCGCCTCTGGGGCCAACGTCCTGACTTTC. Based on the CDR3 plus reference TRBV7-7 and TRBJ2-6, the full variable domain is GAGVSQSPRYKVTKRGQDVTLRCDPISSHATLYWYQQALGQGPEFLTYFNYEAQPDKSGLPSDRFSAERPEGSISTLTIQRTEQRDSAMYRCASSLEGASGANVLTFGAGSRLTVL.

This clone was observed once. The chain combines TRBV11-2 with TRBJ2-7; no reliable D call. V dropped 0 bases and J dropped 6 bases, with 15 bases sitting between them. This CDR3 has 15 amino acids. Germline V gene sequence: CDR1 SGHAT, CDR2 FQNNGV. CDR3 sequence (DNA): TGTGCCAGCAGCTTAGATCTCGGGTTGAGAGGCGAGCAGTACTTC. As protein: CASSLDLGLRGEQYF.

J is TRBJ2-7 and V is TRBV7-9; D not certain. The V gene lost 7 bases and the J gene lost 3 bases, with 10 bases spanning the gap. CDR1 is SEHNR and CDR2 is FQNEAQ in the germline V gene (reference sequence). The length of the CDR3 is 12 residues. CDR3 amino acids: CASTSNLYEQYF. The CDR3 coding sequence is TGTGCCAGCACCTCTAATCTCTACGAGCAGTACTTC.

As DNA, the CDR3 is TGTGCCAGCAGTTACCAGTCCGGGGGCGCGAAGGACACCATATATTTT. This sequence encodes CASSYQSGGAKDTIYF. V is TRBV6-5 and J is TRBJ1-3, with TRBD1 as a possible D gene (6 bases). Trimming stripped 2 bases from V and 8 bases from J, with 19 bases between. Germline V gene lookup returns CDR1 MNHEY and CDR2 SVGAGI. There are 16 residues in the CDR3.

The rearrangement links TRBV28 to TRBJ1-5; D possibly corresponds to TRBD1 (5 bases). Trimming cost V 3 bases and J 8 bases, with 11 bases left between them. This CDR3 contains 13 residues. The germline V gene encodes CDR1 MDHEN and CDR2 SYDVKM. The CDR3 protein is CASSLGGNKPQHF. The CDR3 bases are TGTGCCAGCAGTTTGGGGGGGAATAAGCCCCAGCATTTT.

This clone was seen a single time. This sequence joins TRBV13 and TRBJ2-2, with 7 bases fitting TRBD1. V shed 5 bases, J shed 1 base, and the junction held 22 bases outside the gene matches. CDR1 is PRHDT and CDR2 is FYEKMQ in the germline V gene (reference sequence). This CDR3 spans 21 amino acids. CDR3 loop: CASSHSTWLVPGTVNTGELFF. For the CDR3, the DNA is TGTGCCAGCAGCCATTCTACTTGGCTGGTCCCCGGGACAGTGAACACCGGGGAGCTGTTTTTT.

This clone occurred once. The V and J genes are TRBV18 and TRBJ2-2, with D perhaps matching TRBD1 (6 bases). Trimming cost V 3 bases and J 5 bases, with 10 bases left between them. The CDR3 contains 14 residues. In germline, CDR1 is KGHSH, CDR2 LQKENI. The CDR3 DNA reads TGTGCCAGCTCACCGCCAACAGGGACCGGGGAGCTGTTTTTT. This translates into CASSPPTGTGELFF.

The V call is TRBV2, the J call TRBJ2-5; D is ambiguous. The V and J ends lost 5 bases and 3 bases respectively, with 16 bases between them. In germline, CDR1 is SNHLY, CDR2 FYNNEI. This CDR3 is 15 amino acids long. CDR3 protein: CASSQASPPEETQYF. CDR3 DNA sequence: TGTGCCAGCAGTCAGGCTAGTCCCCCGGAAGAGACCCAGTACTTC.

This clone occurred once. The chain couples TRBV6-5 to TRBJ1-1; no firm D call. The V end lost 4 bases, the J end lost 2 bases, and 11 bases lay between the germline ends. From germline, CDR1 is MNHEY and CDR2 SVGAGI. The length of the CDR3 is 14 residues. For the CDR3, the DNA is TGTGCCAGCAGTTCTCTACGGGAAAACACTGAAGCTTTCTTT. This sequence encodes CASSSLRENTEAFF.

This clone occurred many times. Here the CDR3 DNA reads TGTGCCAGCTCTGAGAGCAATCAGCCCCAGCATTTT. This gives the protein CASSESNQPQHF. The rearrangement joins TRBV18 to TRBJ1-5; D gene ambiguous. The V gene's germline CDR1 is KGHSH and CDR2 LQKENI. Deletions cut 6 bases from V and 1 base from J, with 4 bases between. The CDR3 totals 12 residues.

The J gene is TRBJ1-2, the V gene TRBV5-1, with a weak D call TRBD1 (5 bases). The CDR3 covers 14 residues. The germline gives CDR1 SGHRS, CDR2 YFSETQ. The V gene lost 0 bases and the J gene lost 6 bases, with 12 bases spanning the gap. CDR3 nucleotides: TGCGCCAGCAGCTTGGCGTGGGGCGACGATGGCTACACCTTC. This sequence encodes CASSLAWGDDGYTF.

The V gene is TRBV2, the J gene TRBJ2-1, with a tentative D call TRBD2 (6 bases). There are 12 residues in the CDR3. Trimming stripped 7 bases from V and 10 bases from J, with 14 bases between. Germline V gives CDR1 SNHLY, CDR2 FYNNEI. This chain's CDR3 is CASTQAGGEQFF. The CDR3 DNA sequence: TGTGCCAGCACTCAAGCGGGCGGGGAGCAGTTCTTC. Using reference TRBV2 and TRBJ2-1 for the parts outside the CDR3, the full variable domain is EPEVTQTPSHQVTQMGQEVILRCVPISNHLYFYWYRQILGQKVEFLVSFYNNEISEKSEIFDDQFSVERPDGSNFTLKIRSTKLEDSAMYFCASTQAGGEQFFGPGTRLTVL.

This clone came up once. Here the CDR3 reads CASSQTRVEADTQYF. CDR3 coding DNA: TGCGCCAGCAGCCAAACCCGTGTCGAGGCAGATACGCAGTATTTT. J is TRBJ2-3 and V is TRBV4-1; D call uncertain. The germline gives CDR1 MGHRA, CDR2 YSYEKL. The ends were cut back, 2 bases at V and 4 bases at J, with 13 bases in the middle. The CDR3 spans 15 residues.

The chain recombines TRBV7-8 with TRBJ1-4; D may be TRBD1 (5 bases). Trimming cost V 2 bases and J 4 bases, with 17 bases left between them. The CDR3 consists of 17 residues. Germline V gene lookup returns CDR1 SGHVS and CDR2 FQNEAQ. The CDR3 reads CASSLKGPPGLNEKLFF. DNA for the CDR3: TGTGCCAGCAGCTTAAAAGGGCCGCCAGGGCTTAATGAAAAACTGTTTTTT.

V is TRBV19 and J is TRBJ2-5; 7 bases line up with TRBD1. Matching the DNA end better, TRBJ2-7 makes the J call doubtful. From germline, CDR1 is LNHDA and CDR2 SQIVND (reference sequence). The CDR3 has 14 residues. CDR3 nucleotide sequence: TGTGCCAGTAGCTCAGGGGGAATCTCCTACGAGCAGTACTTC. Its translation is CASSSGGISYEQYF.

V and J are TRBV5-1 and TRBJ2-2; unclear D gene. V was pared by 1 base and J by 3 bases, with 7 bases between. CDR1 SGHRS and CDR2 YFSETQ come from the germline V gene. The CDR3 is 14 residues long. CDR3 amino acids: CASSLLGYTGELFF. As DNA, the CDR3 is TGCGCCAGCAGCTTGTTGGGATACACCGGGGAGCTGTTTTTT.

The chain couples TRBV19 to TRBJ2-6; D is uncertain. V was trimmed by 6 bases and J by 2 bases, leaving 14 bases between them. This CDR3 contains 16 residues. Germline V gene sequence: CDR1 LNHDA, CDR2 SQIVND (reference sequence). The DNA of the CDR3 is TGTGCCAGTAGGCCTAGAGACTGGGCTGGGGCCAACGTCCTGACTTTC. As protein: CASRPRDWAGANVLTF.

This rearrangement joins TRBV2 to TRBJ2-7; possibly TRBD1 or TRBD2 for D (5 bases each). Trimming took 9 bases from V and 7 from J, leaving 19 bases between them. Germline CDR1 is SNHLY and CDR2 is FYNNEI. The CDR3 is 13 amino acids. This CDR3 is CASRWDPTGEQYF. In DNA form, the CDR3 reads TGTGCCAGTAGGTGGGACCCAACGGGGGAGCAGTACTTC.

The chain employs TRBV2 and TRBJ2-3; D may correspond to TRBD1 or TRBD2 (5 bases each). The V gene lost 7 bases and the J gene lost 0 bases, with 11 bases spanning the gap. The CDR3 runs to 14 residues. Per the germline V gene, CDR1 is SNHLY and CDR2 is FYNNEI. The CDR3 region is CASKGTASTDTQYF. The CDR3 DNA reads TGTGCCAGCAAGGGGACGGCTAGCACAGATACGCAGTATTTT.

In this sample, this clone turned up once. The V and J genes are TRBV5-4 and TRBJ2-1; D gene uncertain. The CDR3 runs to 13 residues. Germline V CDR1 and CDR2: SGHNT, YYREEE (reference sequence). V dropped 1 base and J dropped 4 bases, with 6 bases sitting between them. CDR3 nucleotide sequence: TGTGCCAGCAGCTTGCCGTCTTACAATGAGCAGTTCTTC. It is translated as CASSLPSYNEQFF.

This chain uses TRBV28 with TRBJ2-1; the D gene is possibly TRBD2 (5 bases). This CDR3 comprises 13 residues. Germline CDR1 MDHEN, CDR2 SYDVKM. Trimming took off 7 bases at V and 2 bases at J, with 9 bases between the two ends. Here the CDR3 DNA reads TGTGCCAGCACGGAGGCTACCTACAATGAGCAGTTCTTC. Its protein product is CASTEATYNEQFF.

The chain is built from TRBV29-1 and TRBJ1-5, with TRBD1 identical over 9 bases. Germline CDR1 reads SQVTM; CDR2 reads ANQGSEA. The CDR3 is 15 residues long. Trimming cost V 5 bases and J 3 bases; bases outside gene matches: 8. CDR3 in DNA: TGCAGCGTTCGCTCCGGGACAGGGACCAATCAGCCCCAGCATTTT. It codes for CSVRSGTGTNQPQHF.

The V gene is TRBV7-8, the J gene TRBJ1-1, with D tentatively TRBD1 (5 bases). Germline CDR1 and CDR2: SGHVS and FQNEAQ. The CDR3 loop spans 15 amino acids. The V and J ends lost 8 bases and 10 bases respectively, with 26 bases between them. CDR3 sequence reads: CASGGGTMRSLRAFF. CDR3 nucleotide sequence: TGTGCCAGCGGGGGGGGAACTATGAGATCCTTAAGAGCTTTCTTT.

This clone was recorded only once. This chain connects TRBV27 to TRBJ1-4; D is undetermined. Germline lookup yields CDR1 MNHEY and CDR2 SMNVEV (reference sequence). This CDR3 is built from 12 residues. V gave up 0 bases and J gave up 8 bases, with 4 bases separating them. The CDR3 DNA reads TGTGCCAGCAGTTTATCCCAGGAAAAACTGTTTTTT. Its translation is CASSLSQEKLFF.